Below, one TCR beta chain is given with its context. Assay: immunoSEQ multiplex PCR; the TCRdb copy retains only in-frame clones and omits some. The repertoire holds 130,000 to 150,000 clones, with over 85% as singletons. The CDR3 consists of 16 residues. After removal of 2 bases from V and 4 bases from J, the junction contained 7 bases not matched to a gene. Germline V CDR1 and CDR2: MGHRA, YSYEKL. These data belong to a study of control samples from healthy donors and cancer patients. The clonotype was recovered from a man aged 25-40 years in good health. This chain connects TRBV4-1 to TRBJ2-1; TRBD1 aligns across 8 bases. The material sequenced was blood. The CDR3 region has the DNA TGCGCCAGCAGCCAAAACCGGGACAGGCAATACAATGAGCAGTTCTTC. Protein: CASSQNRDRQYNEQFF.